A single sample is the source of the 26 T cell receptor beta chains below, sequenced in a study of molecular identifiers for immune sequencing clone quantification. A single record per CDR3 protein comes from TCRdb applying MiXCR to the PCR reads. The sample carries about 300,000 distinct CDR3 sequences, roughly a fifth recorded once. Specimen: naive CD8+ T cells from blood, with Jurkat cell RNA spiked in. The subset is: FACS-sorted CD8+CD4-CCR7+CD45RA+ naive T cells. These receptors came from a human donor in good health. Some libraries in this study had Jurkat cell RNA spiked in.

The gene calls are TRBV29-1 and TRBJ2-5; 10 bases align to TRBD2. This CDR3 region has 15 residues. The junction had 3 bases not matched to a gene; V was cut back by 2 bases and J by 0 bases. From germline, CDR1 is SQVTM and CDR2 ANQGSEA. DNA of the CDR3: TGCAGCGTTGAACTAGCGGGGGTGTACCAAGAGACCCAGTACTTC. It encodes CSVELAGVYQETQYF.

This clonotype was counted at least ten times. The rearrangement links TRBV12-3 or TRBV12-4 to TRBJ2-3; D unresolved. With 8 bases removed from V and 6 bases from J, the gap between germline ends came to 12 bases. The CDR3 runs to 12 residues. CDR3 DNA sequence: TGTGCCAGCGGGAACTCCTGGGATACGCAGTATTTT. Translating gives CASGNSWDTQYF.

This clonotype showed up many times. The chain carries TRBV20-1 and TRBJ2-5; TRBD1 matches 7 bases. The germline V gene encodes CDR1 DFQATT and CDR2 SNEGSKA (reference sequence). This CDR3 is built from 14 residues. V gave up 4 bases and J gave up 7 bases; unmatched junction bases: 12. CDR3 sequence (DNA): TGCAGTGCTATTTGGGACAGCGATCCTAGGACCCAGTACTTC. It encodes CSAIWDSDPRTQYF.

Ten or more counts support this clonotype. The chain has TRBV27 and TRBJ2-7, with D unresolved. The V gene's germline CDR1 is MNHEY and CDR2 SMNVEV (reference sequence). The CDR3 covers 14 residues. The CDR3 region is CARPGDTNRAEQYF. The DNA of the CDR3 is TGTGCGCGCCCCGGCGACACCAATCGTGCGGAGCAGTACTTC.

There are many counts of this clonotype. The chain links TRBV29-1 to TRBJ2-3, with a possible D match to TRBD2 (6 bases). Germline CDR1 and CDR2: SQVTM and ANQGSEA. V dropped 6 bases and J dropped 0 bases, with 10 bases sitting between them. The CDR3 is 13 residues long. CDR3 in DNA: TGCAGCGTAGCCGGGACTAGCACAGATACGCAGTATTTT. Protein: CSVAGTSTDTQYF.

For this clonotype: A much larger clone lies one base from this, so it may be a read error. The chain employs TRBV12-3 or TRBV12-4 and TRBJ2-6, with 9 bases aligning to TRBD1. The CDR3 is 18 amino acids. The CDR3 loop is CASSLNRGRDSGANVPTF. CDR3 bases: TGTGCCAGCAGCCTAAACAGGGGGCGAGACTCTGGGGCCAACGTCCCGACTTTC.

This clonotype was picked up many times. V is TRBV6-5 and J is TRBJ2-1; 8 bases are shared with TRBD1. The germline CDR1 and CDR2 sequences are MNHEY and SVGAGI. The CDR3 runs to 14 residues. Unmatched junction bases numbered 6, after V lost 5 bases and J lost 6 bases. The CDR3 here is CASSPGQGGNEQFF. For the CDR3, the DNA is TGTGCCAGCAGTCCCGGACAGGGAGGCAATGAGCAGTTCTTC.

There are many counts of this clonotype. The genes are TRBV5-5 and TRBJ2-3; no reliable D call. From germline, CDR1 is SGHKS and CDR2 YYEKEE (reference sequence). CDR3 length equals 14 residues. With 2 bases removed from V and 2 bases from J, the gap between germline ends came to 9 bases. The CDR3 protein is CASSFELPTDTQYF. The CDR3 DNA follows: TGTGCCAGCAGCTTCGAACTACCCACAGATACGCAGTATTTT.

In this sample, this clonotype turned up many times. The chain employs TRBV29-1 and TRBJ1-1; D remains ambiguous. CDR1 is SQVTM and CDR2 is ANQGSEA in the germline V gene. V was clipped by 7 bases and J by 7 bases, with 16 bases between them. This CDR3 is built from 12 residues. This CDR3 reads CSAAYGLHEAFF. The CDR3 nucleotides are TGCAGCGCTGCCTACGGGTTACATGAAGCTTTCTTT.

In its sample, this clonotype was seen a few times. This sequence joins TRBV11-2 and TRBJ2-7, with 9 bases fitting TRBD1. The length of the CDR3 is 15 residues. Germline-derived CDR1 and CDR2 are SGHAT and FQNNGV. V gave up 1 base and J gave up 5 bases; unmatched junction bases: 6. Written as DNA, the CDR3 is TGTGCCAGCAGCTTAGTGGCGACAGGGGGTCACGAGCAGTACTTC. It translates to CASSLVATGGHEQYF.

This clonotype was detected a few times. The rearrangement uses TRBV20-1 and TRBJ2-1; no clear D. The CDR3 length is 15 residues. V was trimmed by 1 base and J by 6 bases, leaving 16 bases between them. Germline CDR1 DFQATT, CDR2 SNEGSKA (reference sequence). The CDR3 coding sequence is TGCAGTGCTAGAGGGGTCTTCTCCTTCAGCAATGAGCAGTTCTTC. It is translated as CSARGVFSFSNEQFF.

A note on this clonotype: A clone one base away is much larger, so this may be a read error. The V call is TRBV4-3, the J call TRBJ2-1; 9 bases are a match to TRBD2. Germline V CDR1 and CDR2: LGHNA, YSLEER. This CDR3 has 16 amino acids. Here the CDR3 reads CASSQDRAGGPREQSF. Here the CDR3 DNA reads TGCGCCAGCAGCCAAGATAGGGCGGGGGGGCCTCGGGAGCAGTCCTTC.

The chain recombines TRBV5-1 with TRBJ1-2, with D uncertain. Germline V CDR1 and CDR2: SGHRS, YFSETQ. This CDR3 spans 13 amino acids. Deletions cut 0 bases from V and 5 bases from J, with 8 bases between. In nucleotides, the CDR3 is TGCGCCAGCAGCTTGGTGGCTCCATATGGCTACACCTTC. Amino acids: CASSLVAPYGYTF. The variable domain in full, with the rest retrieved from reference TRBV5-1 and TRBJ1-2, is KAGVTQTPRYLIKTRGQQVTLSCSPISGHRSVSWYQQTPGQGLQFLFEYFSETQRNKGNFPGRFSGRQFSNSRSEMNVSTLELGDSALYLCASSLVAPYGYTFGSGTRLTVV.

There are a few counts of this clonotype. One junction end does not reproduce the germline sequence, and a read error may be involved. The V gene is TRBV7-2, the J gene TRBJ1-3, with D possibly being TRBD1 (5 bases). This CDR3 comprises 14 residues. The V gene's germline CDR1 is SGHTA and CDR2 FQGNSA. The CDR3 DNA follows: TGTGCCAGCAGCGAGGACATCTCTGGAAGCACCATATATTTT. Its protein product is CASSEDISGSTIYF.

In this sample, this clonotype turned up many times. This chain joins TRBV7-8 and TRBJ1-3; TRBD1 matches at 7 bases. The germline gives CDR1 SGHVS, CDR2 FQNEAQ. V was clipped by 5 bases and J by 3 bases; unmatched bases: 7. The CDR3 is 15 amino acids. CDR3 residues: CASSTKTGIGNTIYF. CDR3 DNA: TGTGCCAGCAGCACCAAGACAGGGATTGGAAACACCATATATTTT. Drawing the rest from reference TRBV7-8 and TRBJ1-3, the complete variable domain is GAGVSQSPRYKVAKRGQDVALRCDPISGHVSLFWYQQALGQGPEFLTYFQNEAQLDKSGLPSDRFFAERPEGSVSTLKIQRTQQEDSAVYLCASSTKTGIGNTIYFGEGSWLTVV.

Ten or more counts support this clonotype. V usage is TRBV5-6 and J usage is TRBJ2-1; D gene ambiguous. The CDR3 extends over 13 amino acids. V gave up 6 bases and J gave up 0 bases, with 7 bases separating them. Germline V gene lookup returns CDR1 SGHDT and CDR2 YYEEEE. CDR3 in amino acids: CASMSLSYNEQFF. CDR3 DNA: TGTGCCAGCATGAGCCTCTCCTACAATGAGCAGTTCTTC.

This clonotype was counted between two and nine times. The genes are TRBV19 and TRBJ2-1; perhaps D is TRBD1 or TRBD2 (5 bases each). Germline lookup yields CDR1 LNHDA and CDR2 SQIVND (reference sequence). The CDR3 extends over 15 amino acids. V was trimmed by 1 base and J by 8 bases, leaving 15 bases between them. DNA for the CDR3: TGTGCCAGTAGTATAGTTCCTATGGGGGTCCATGAGCAGTTCTTC. It translates to CASSIVPMGVHEQFF.

This clonotype was recorded many times. This chain uses TRBV12-3 or TRBV12-4 with TRBJ2-3; D is ambiguous. The CDR3 runs 13 residues. Trimming pared 5 bases from V and 1 base from J, leaving 7 bases between. CDR3 loop: CASSPQRTDTQYF. The CDR3 DNA is TGTGCCAGCAGTCCCCAGCGCACAGATACGCAGTATTTT.

This clonotype was counted ten times or more. The chain is built from TRBV7-9 and TRBJ1-1; D gene unclear. The V end was cut by 6 bases, the J end by 4 bases, with 24 bases between. CDR1 and CDR2 from the germline V gene are SEHNR and FQNEAQ (reference sequence). The CDR3 runs 17 residues. The CDR3 DNA reads as TGTGCCAGCAGGGAGGCGGTCGTGGGGTTTGCTGGCACTGAAGCTTTCTTT. Its protein is CASREAVVGFAGTEAFF.

The rearrangement joins TRBV5-1 to TRBJ2-3; 7 bases map to TRBD2. This CDR3 contains 16 residues. Germline CDR1 reads SGHRS; CDR2 reads YFSETQ. Trimming at V came to 4 bases and at J to 0 bases, leaving 8 bases not matched to a gene. CDR3 sequence (DNA): TGCGCCAGCAGCCCCGAAGCGGGAACTAGCACAGATACGCAGTATTTT. Protein sequence: CASSPEAGTSTDTQYF.

This clonotype was observed many times. The chain recombines TRBV12-3 or TRBV12-4 with TRBJ2-3; 10 bases match TRBD2. V lost 5 bases and J lost 5; bases outside the gene matches: 7. The CDR3 runs 15 residues. The CDR3: CASSPREREGDTQYF. DNA for the CDR3: TGTGCCAGCAGTCCCAGGGAGCGGGAGGGAGATACGCAGTATTTT.

About this clonotype itself: A much larger clonotype is one base distant, so this may be a read error. The rearrangement joins TRBV12-3 or TRBV12-4 to TRBJ2-3, with D hard to call. V gave up 6 bases and J gave up 1 base, with 14 bases separating them. This CDR3 spans 15 amino acids. The CDR3 region is CASSNWHGGTDTQYF. CDR3 DNA sequence: TGTGCCAGCAGCAACTGGCACGGTGGCACAGATACGCAGTATTTT.

As regards this clonotype: The junction departs from the called germline gene at one end, perhaps through a read error. The V gene is TRBV5-1, the J gene TRBJ2-7; weak D call: TRBD1 (6 bases). Germline V CDR1 and CDR2: SGHRS, YFSETQ. The CDR3 runs to 15 residues. CDR3 coding DNA: TGCGCCAGCAGCTTGGACCAGGGGCCAATCTACGAGCAGTGCTTC. Its protein product is CASSLDQGPIYEQCF.

This chain uses TRBV10-2 with TRBJ1-5; 9 bases agree with TRBD1. With V trimmed by 2 bases and J by 6 bases, 5 bases remained unmatched. CDR3 length: 15 residues. Germline V gene lookup returns CDR1 WSHSY and CDR2 SAAADI. CDR3 nucleotides: TGCGCCAGCAGTGAGCGACAGGGGGTTAGTCAGCCCCAGCATTTT. Amino acid sequence: CASSERQGVSQPQHF.

In this sample, this clonotype turned up many times. V gene TRBV6-2 or TRBV6-3 combines with J gene TRBJ2-4; the D is unclear. V gave up 2 bases and J gave up 0 bases, with 8 bases separating them. This CDR3 has 15 amino acids. Germline V lookup: CDR1 MNHEY, CDR2 SVGEGT. The CDR3 reads CASSYKGLAKNIQYF. The CDR3 DNA follows: TGTGCCAGCAGTTACAAGGGTTTAGCCAAAAACATTCAGTACTTC.

This clonotype was counted ten times or more. V and J are TRBV24-1 and TRBJ2-7, with D perhaps TRBD1 or TRBD2 (5 bases each). Germline V gene sequence: CDR1 KGHDR, CDR2 SFDVKD. Trimming shortened V by 7 bases and J by 3 bases, and 18 bases separated the two germline ends. This CDR3 comprises 15 residues. The chain's CDR3 is CATRGPSLWGYEQYF. The CDR3 bases are TGTGCCACCAGGGGACCGAGCTTGTGGGGCTACGAGCAGTACTTC.